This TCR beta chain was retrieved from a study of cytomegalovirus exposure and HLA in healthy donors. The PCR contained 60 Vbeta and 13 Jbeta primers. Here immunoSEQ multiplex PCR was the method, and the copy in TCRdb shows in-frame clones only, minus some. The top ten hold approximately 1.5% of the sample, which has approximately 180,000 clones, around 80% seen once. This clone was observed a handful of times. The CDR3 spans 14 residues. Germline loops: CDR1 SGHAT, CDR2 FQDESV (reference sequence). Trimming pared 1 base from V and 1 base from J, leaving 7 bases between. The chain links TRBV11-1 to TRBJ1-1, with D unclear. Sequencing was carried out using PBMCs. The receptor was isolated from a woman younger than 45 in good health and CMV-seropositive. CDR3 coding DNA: TGTGCCAGCAGCTTAGTGACACCGAACACTGAAGCTTTCTTT. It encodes CASSLVTPNTEAFF.